The clone carrying this T cell receptor (beta chain) was seen a few times. Its antigen remains unidentified. TCRdb reanalysed the RT-PCR reads using MiXCR and keeps one entry per CDR3 protein. The data show about 570,000 distinct CDR3 sequences, 10% to 12% seen once. The sample belongs to a study of response to subunit inactivated influenza vaccine. This CDR3 contains 18 residues. V shed 0 bases and J shed 0 bases, with 17 bases lying between them. Germline loops: CDR1 SGHRS, CDR2 YFSETQ. Study-level results: Each seasonal flu vaccination may recruit only limited new T cells, authors suggested.

The same data also went into a second study, on T cells expressing NK-cell markers. Per that study: UMIs accompanied the 5'RACE template switching by which TCR beta cDNA was made. For about 6 donors, the dominant NKG2C+ clonotypes made up about 1.0-7.5% of their CD8+ T cells. These clonotypes, the leaders elsewhere, also led the CD3+CD56-NKG2C+ fraction in several donors. HCMV specificity of expanded NKG2C+ T cell clones remained unclear.

The chain recombines TRBV5-1 with TRBJ2-3; D possibly uses TRBD1 or TRBD2 (5 bases each). This specimen consisted of PBMCs from blood, obtained on the day of vaccination. This TCR was sampled from a man aged 50 to 59 who received an inactivated influenza vaccine. The CDR3 sequence: CASSLEGTRGPSTDTQYF. CDR3 bases: TGCGCCAGCAGCTTGGAAGGGACCCGAGGTCCTAGCACAGATACGCAGTATTTT.